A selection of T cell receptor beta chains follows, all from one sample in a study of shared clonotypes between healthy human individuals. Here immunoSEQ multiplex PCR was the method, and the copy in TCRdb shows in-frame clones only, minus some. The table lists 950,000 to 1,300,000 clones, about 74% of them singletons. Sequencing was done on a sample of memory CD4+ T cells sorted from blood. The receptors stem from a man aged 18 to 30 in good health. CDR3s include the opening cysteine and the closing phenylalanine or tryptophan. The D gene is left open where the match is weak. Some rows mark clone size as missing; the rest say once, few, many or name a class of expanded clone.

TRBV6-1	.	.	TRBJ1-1	CASSLGQTEAFF	TGTGCCAGCAGCCTGGGGCAAACTGAAGCTTTCTTT
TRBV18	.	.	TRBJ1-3	CASSPSTNTAGNTIYF	TGTGCCAGCTCACCATCGACAAATACAGCCGGAAACACCATATATTTT
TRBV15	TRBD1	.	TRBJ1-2	CATSREAGGGYGYTF	TGTGCCACCAGCAGAGAGGCAGGGGGCGGCTATGGCTACACCTTC
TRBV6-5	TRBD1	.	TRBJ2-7	CASKRGGQGAYEQYF	TGTGCCAGCAAGAGGGGAGGACAGGGGGCTTACGAGCAGTACTTC
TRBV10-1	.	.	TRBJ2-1	CASSRDTYNEQFF	TGCGCCAGCAGTCGGGACACCTACAATGAGCAGTTCTTC
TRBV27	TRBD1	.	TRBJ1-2	CASSPGTGGGYGYTF	TGTGCCAGCAGTCCCGGAACAGGGGGCGGCTATGGCTACACCTTC
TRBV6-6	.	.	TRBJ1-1	CASSHPPGMNTEAFF	TGTGCCAGCAGTCACCCCCCGGGGATGAACACTGAAGCTTTCTTT
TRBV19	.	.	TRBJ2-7	CASSIKQGDEQYF	TGTGCCAGTAGTATAAAACAGGGAGACGAGCAGTACTTC
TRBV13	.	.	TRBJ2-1	CASSLRWGPDNEQFF	TGTGCCAGCAGCTTAAGGTGGGGGCCGGACAATGAGCAGTTCTTC
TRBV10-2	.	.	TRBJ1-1	CASSSLPTTGDGNTEAFF	TGCGCCAGCAGTAGCTTGCCCACGACCGGGGATGGGAACACTGAAGCTTTCTTT
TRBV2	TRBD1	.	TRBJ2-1	CASSPDRGVFF	TGTGCCAGCAGCCCCGACAGGGGGGTCTTCTTC
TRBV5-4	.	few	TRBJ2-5	CASSNGETQYF	TGTGCCAGCAGTAACGGGGAGACCCAGTACTTC
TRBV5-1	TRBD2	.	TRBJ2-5	CASSSDLAGETQYF	TGCGCCAGCAGCTCGGACCTAGCGGGAGAGACCCAGTACTTC
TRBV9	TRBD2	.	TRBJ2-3	CASSLSSGSTDTQYF	TGTGCCAGCAGCCTCTCTAGCGGGAGCACAGATACGCAGTATTTT
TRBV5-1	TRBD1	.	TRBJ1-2	CASSLQTGGVANYGYTF	TGCGCCAGCAGCTTGCAGACAGGGGGCGTAGCTAACTATGGCTACACCTTC
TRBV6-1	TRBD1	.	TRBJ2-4	CASWRQGAAIQYF	TGTGCCAGCTGGAGACAGGGCGCTGCCATTCAGTACTTC
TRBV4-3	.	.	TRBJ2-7	CASSQGGGTAPYEQYF	TGCGCCAGCAGCCAAGGAGGCGGGACGGCCCCCTACGAGCAGTACTTC
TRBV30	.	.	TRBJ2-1	CAWKSPGLASYNEQFF	TGTGCCTGGAAAAGCCCGGGGCTAGCGTCTTACAATGAGCAGTTCTTC
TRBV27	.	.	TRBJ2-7	CASSREPGYEQYF	TGTGCCAGCAGTCGGGAGCCCGGCTACGAGCAGTACTTC
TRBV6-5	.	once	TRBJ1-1	CASSYGRNTEAFF	TGTGCCAGCAGTTACGGTCGGAACACTGAAGCTTTCTTT
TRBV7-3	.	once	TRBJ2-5	CASSRDPQETQYF	TGTGCCAGCAGCCGGGACCCCCAAGAGACCCAGTACTTC
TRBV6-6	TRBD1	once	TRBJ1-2	CASSYRTGGGNYGYTF	TGTGCCAGCAGTTACAGGACAGGGGGCGGAAACTATGGCTACACCTTC
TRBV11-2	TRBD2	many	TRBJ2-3	CASRPLGGRADTQYF	TGTGCCAGCAGGCCTTTAGGAGGGAGGGCAGATACGCAGTATTTT
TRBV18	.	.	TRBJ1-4	CASSPIQATNEKLFF	TGTGCCAGCTCACCTATACAGGCAACTAATGAAAAACTGTTTTTT
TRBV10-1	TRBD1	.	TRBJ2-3	CAGAGQGFTDTQYF	TGCGCCGGAGCGGGACAGGGGTTTACGGATACGCAGTATTTT
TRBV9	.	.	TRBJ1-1	CASSLSLEAIAFF	TGTGCCAGCAGCCTATCACTGGAGGCTATAGCTTTCTTT
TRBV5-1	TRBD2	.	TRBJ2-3	CASSLETSGRGTDTQYF	TGCGCCAGCAGCTTGGAGACTAGCGGGAGAGGCACAGATACGCAGTATTTT
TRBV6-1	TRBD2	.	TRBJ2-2	CASRGLAPGELFF	TGTGCCAGCAGGGGACTAGCCCCCGGGGAGCTGTTTTTT
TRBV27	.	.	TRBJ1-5	CASSLYSFDQPQHF	TGTGCCAGCAGTTTATACTCTTTTGACCAGCCCCAGCATTTT
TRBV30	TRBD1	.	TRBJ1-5	CAWSVPGTGGNQPQHF	TGTGCCTGGAGTGTGCCCGGGACAGGGGGCAATCAGCCCCAGCATTTT
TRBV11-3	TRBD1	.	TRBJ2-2	CASGTGEGVNTGELFF	TGTGCCAGCGGAACAGGGGAAGGTGTGAACACCGGGGAGCTGTTTTTT
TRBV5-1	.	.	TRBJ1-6	CASSPEYNSPLHF	TGCGCCAGCAGCCCTGAATATAATTCACCCCTCCACTTT